A single sample is the source of the 12 T cell receptor beta chains below, sequenced in a study of blood T cell repertoires in COVID-19. Clones were read by immunoSEQ multiplex PCR, and TCRdb kept only the in-frame ones, dropping some. This repertoire shows approximately 260,000 clones, around 90% found once; its top ten account for approximately 2%. Sequencing was done on a sample of peripheral blood. These receptors were obtained from a man aged 50 to 59 with acute or convalescent COVID-19.

The rearrangement links TRBV18 to TRBJ1-2; 8 nucleotides agree with TRBD1. This CDR3 contains 16 residues. The germline V gene encodes CDR1 KGHSH and CDR2 LQKENI. With V trimmed by 0 bases and J by 7 bases, 10 bases remained unmatched. The CDR3: CASSPPGQAVFGGYTF. The CDR3, as DNA: TGTGCCAGCTCACCACCGGGACAGGCAGTTTTCGGTGGCTACACCTTC.

This rearrangement joins TRBV24-1 to TRBJ2-5, with 10 bases fitting TRBD1. V lost 2 bases and J lost 4; bases outside the gene matches: 3. Germline V gives CDR1 KGHDR, CDR2 SFDVKD. The CDR3 spans 15 residues. DNA of the CDR3: TGTGCCACCAGTGATTCGGGGACAGGGGCAGAGACCCAGTACTTC. Translating gives CATSDSGTGAETQYF.

J is TRBJ2-2 and V is TRBV7-3; D is undetermined. The CDR3 length is 16 residues. The V gene's germline CDR1 is SGHTA and CDR2 FQGTGA. V was clipped by 1 base and J by 4 bases, with 13 bases between them. The CDR3 protein is CASSLNGYRSTGELFF. For the CDR3, the DNA is TGTGCCAGCAGCTTAAACGGGTATCGAAGCACCGGGGAGCTGTTTTTT.

About this clone itself: This sample includes further DNA sequences coding for the same CDR3. The chain carries TRBV4-1 and TRBJ2-7, with D perhaps TRBD2 (6 bases). Trimming stripped 0 bases from V and 2 bases from J, with 11 bases between. The germline gives CDR1 MGHRA, CDR2 YSYEKL. The CDR3 is made up of 15 amino acids. This CDR3 reads CASSQEGLAAYEQYF. The CDR3, as DNA: TGCGCCAGCAGCCAAGAGGGACTTGCCGCCTACGAGCAGTACTTC.

J is TRBJ2-7 and V is TRBV9; D is uncertain. The V end was cut by 6 bases, the J end by 3 bases, with 13 bases between. From germline, CDR1 is SGDLS and CDR2 YYNGEE. The CDR3 is made up of 13 amino acids. The CDR3 reads CASTIYPGYEQYF. CDR3 coding DNA: TGTGCCAGCACGATCTATCCGGGCTACGAGCAGTACTTC.

The rearrangement links TRBV6-5 to TRBJ1-2; 7 nucleotides line up with TRBD1. CDR3 size: 15 residues. Losses at the gene ends were 7 bases for V and 4 bases for J; bases not matched to a gene: 12. Germline V lookup: CDR1 MNHEY, CDR2 SVGAGI. The CDR3 loop reads CASIPAGAGGYGYTF. The CDR3 DNA is TGTGCCAGCATTCCCGCCGGGGCAGGGGGCTATGGCTACACCTTC.

The chain employs TRBV9 and TRBJ2-7, with 8 bases identical to TRBD1. V trimming: 0 bases; J trimming: 9 bases; junction bases outside the gene matches: 8. CDR1 SGDLS and CDR2 YYNGEE come from the germline V gene. The length of the CDR3 is 14 residues. In DNA, the CDR3 is TGTGCCAGCAGCGTAGGGCAGGGGGCAAAAGGGCAGTACTTC. Translation: CASSVGQGAKGQYF.

The gene calls are TRBV5-1 and TRBJ1-1; D is unresolved. Germline CDR1 is SGHRS and CDR2 is YFSETQ. CDR3 length: 15 residues. Trimming left V 2 bases short and J 3 bases short, with 14 bases between. This CDR3 reads CASSFYSPSDTEAFF. The CDR3 coding sequence is TGCGCCAGCAGCTTCTATAGTCCCTCGGACACTGAAGCTTTCTTT.

The genes are TRBV6-6 and TRBJ1-4; TRBD1 matches 7 bases. J lost 8 bases, V lost 2 bases, and 8 bases had no gene match. This CDR3 comprises 15 residues. Germline assignment: CDR1 MNHNY and CDR2 SVGAGI (reference sequence). The CDR3 bases are TGTGCCAGCAGTTACGGTCAGGGGGGAGGAGAAAAACTGTTTTTT. Amino acids: CASSYGQGGGEKLFF.

The V and J genes are TRBV27 and TRBJ1-4; D is unresolved. The CDR3 length is 13 residues. Trimming left V 4 bases short and J 7 bases short, with 10 bases between. Germline CDR1 and CDR2: MNHEY and SMNVEV (reference sequence). The CDR3: CASSYWGGEKLFF. CDR3 nucleotides: TGTGCCAGCAGTTACTGGGGAGGTGAAAAACTGTTTTTT.

The V gene is TRBV2, the J gene TRBJ2-2; D perhaps matches TRBD1 (6 bases). V was clipped by 5 bases and J by 4 bases, with 17 bases between them. The CDR3 is 16 amino acids. Germline loops: CDR1 SNHLY, CDR2 FYNNEI. This CDR3 is CASSNRESASTGELFF. The CDR3 DNA reads TGTGCCAGCAGTAACAGGGAAAGCGCGAGCACCGGGGAGCTGTTTTTT.

On this clone itself: An end of the junction does not agree with germline; a read error may underlie this. The chain carries TRBV25-1 and TRBJ2-1, with D perhaps TRBD1 (6 bases). The germline CDR1 and CDR2 sequences are MGHDK and SYGVNS. This CDR3 spans 14 amino acids. The CDR3 DNA reads as TGTGCCAGCAGTGGAGCCACAGGGCACAACGAGCAGTTCTTC. Translating gives CASSGATGHNEQFF. The whole variable domain, remainder taken from reference TRBV25-1 and TRBJ2-1, is EADIYQTPRYLVIGTGKKITLECSQTMGHDKMYWYQQDPGMELHLIHYSYGVNSTEKGDLSSESTVSRIRTEHFPLTLESARPSHTSQYLCASSGATGHNEQFFGPGTRLTVL.